A selection of T cell receptor beta chains follows, all from one sample in a study of graft-versus-host responses after intestinal transplantation. Libraries were prepared by immunoSEQ multiplex PCR; TCRdb keeps only in-frame clonotypes and omits some of them. The sample records tens of thousands of clones, roughly four fifths being singletons. Their target antigens are unknown. The sample was unstimulated CD8+ T cells sorted from spleen or lymph node cells, taken before intestinal transplant. The source of these receptors is a human donor who received an intestinal transplant. Each CDR3 is given with its conserved first and last residue. Fields, in order: J gene, V gene, D gene, clone size, CDR3 DNA, CDR3 protein. A D gene is named only where the DNA matches it firmly. The size entry is marked missing in some rows and otherwise reads once, few, many or a size class.

j_gene: TRBJ2-7; v_gene: TRBV6-5; d_gene: .; abundance: .; CDR3nt: TGTGCCAGCAGTTACTCGGACGGCTCCTACGAGCAGTACTTC; CDR3aa: CASSYSDGSYEQYF
j_gene: TRBJ2-1; v_gene: TRBV15; d_gene: .; abundance: .; CDR3nt: TGTGCCACCAGCAGAGATCGAGCAAATGAGCAGTTCTTC; CDR3aa: CATSRDRANEQFF
j_gene: TRBJ2-7; v_gene: TRBV2; d_gene: .; abundance: .; CDR3nt: TGTGCCAGCGGCCGACCGGGGGGGAGACAGGGTAGGTACGAGCAGTACTTC; CDR3aa: CASGRPGGRQGRYEQYF
j_gene: TRBJ1-1; v_gene: TRBV10-3; d_gene: .; abundance: few; CDR3nt: TGTGCCATCAGTGATACGTCCAGGGGCACTGAAGCTTTCTTT; CDR3aa: CAISDTSRGTEAFF
j_gene: TRBJ1-1; v_gene: TRBV6-5; d_gene: TRBD1; abundance: once; CDR3nt: TGTGCCAGCAGTTACGACAGGGCCACTGAAGCTTTCTTT; CDR3aa: CASSYDRATEAFF
j_gene: TRBJ1-1; v_gene: TRBV7-9; d_gene: TRBD1; abundance: .; CDR3nt: TGTGCCAGCAGCAGGACAGGGGGGACTGAAGCTTTCTTT; CDR3aa: CASSRTGGTEAFF
j_gene: TRBJ2-1; v_gene: TRBV5-1; d_gene: .; abundance: once; CDR3nt: TGCGCCAGCAGCTTGGAGGGCGGAGCCTACAATGAGCAGTTCTTC; CDR3aa: CASSLEGGAYNEQFF
j_gene: TRBJ2-3; v_gene: TRBV6-5; d_gene: TRBD2; abundance: .; CDR3nt: TGTGCCAGCAGTTGGGGGACTAGCGGCCTCACAGATACGCAGTATTTT; CDR3aa: CASSWGTSGLTDTQYF
j_gene: TRBJ2-7; v_gene: TRBV6-5; d_gene: TRBD2; abundance: .; CDR3nt: TGTGCCAGCAGTTACAGCCTAGCGGGAGACGAGCAGTACTTC; CDR3aa: CASSYSLAGDEQYF
j_gene: TRBJ1-3; v_gene: TRBV4-1; d_gene: .; abundance: .; CDR3nt: TGCGCCAGCAGCCAAATTGGAGGAAACACCATATATTTT; CDR3aa: CASSQIGGNTIYF
j_gene: TRBJ2-7; v_gene: TRBV4-1; d_gene: .; abundance: .; CDR3nt: TGCGCCAGCAGCCAAGCTGGCGGGGAGCAGTACTTC; CDR3aa: CASSQAGGEQYF
j_gene: TRBJ2-7; v_gene: TRBV6-5; d_gene: .; abundance: .; CDR3nt: TGTGCCAGCAGTTACTCAGTGCTCCGGGACCCCTACGAGCAGTACTTC; CDR3aa: CASSYSVLRDPYEQYF
j_gene: TRBJ2-7; v_gene: TRBV4-2; d_gene: TRBD1; abundance: .; CDR3nt: TGTGCCAGCAGTATACCGGGACAGGGTTACGAGCAGTACTTC; CDR3aa: CASSIPGQGYEQYF
j_gene: TRBJ1-1; v_gene: TRBV6-1; d_gene: .; abundance: .; CDR3nt: TGTGCCAGCAGTGAATATCCAGTTTACACTGAAGCTTTCTTT; CDR3aa: CASSEYPVYTEAFF
j_gene: TRBJ1-2; v_gene: TRBV9; d_gene: .; abundance: .; CDR3nt: TGTGCCAGCAGCATGAGGAGAGGGAATGGCTACACCTTC; CDR3aa: CASSMRRGNGYTF
j_gene: TRBJ2-5; v_gene: TRBV5-1; d_gene: TRBD2; abundance: .; CDR3nt: TGCGCCAGCCGACTAGCGGGGGGCCCGGGACAAGAGACCCAGTACTTC; CDR3aa: CASRLAGGPGQETQYF